The present TCR beta chain was sequenced within a study of PD-1 blockade in classical Hodgkin lymphoma. For the study at large: Patients in the cohort were put on intravenous nivolumab, 3 mg/kg every 2 weeks. Overall study results and limits: Healthy donors reportedly exceeded newly diagnosed patients in baseline TCR diversity.

Measured with immunoSEQ multiplex PCR; TCRdb has only the in-frame clones, and not every one. The profile covers about 24,000 clones, with approximately 81% appearing a single time and roughly 21% taken by the ten largest. The CDR3 runs 13 residues. Germline CDR1 reads MNHEY; CDR2 reads SVGAGI. The germline V and J ends were trimmed by 0 bases and 7 bases, with 9 bases remaining between them. Relapse was seen in all patients after autologous stem cell transplantation, and brentuximab vedotin exposure was variable. In regard to this clone: The antigen is unknown.

The sequenced sample was peripheral blood mononuclear cells (PBMCs), obtained before the second cycle of nivolumab. The rearrangement links TRBV6-5 to TRBJ1-2; TRBD1 might be the D (5 bases). The clonotype originates from a human donor with classical Hodgkin lymphoma. The CDR3 region is CASSYSTAAGYTF. The CDR3 nucleotides are TGTGCCAGCAGTTACTCGACAGCGGCTGGCTACACCTTC.